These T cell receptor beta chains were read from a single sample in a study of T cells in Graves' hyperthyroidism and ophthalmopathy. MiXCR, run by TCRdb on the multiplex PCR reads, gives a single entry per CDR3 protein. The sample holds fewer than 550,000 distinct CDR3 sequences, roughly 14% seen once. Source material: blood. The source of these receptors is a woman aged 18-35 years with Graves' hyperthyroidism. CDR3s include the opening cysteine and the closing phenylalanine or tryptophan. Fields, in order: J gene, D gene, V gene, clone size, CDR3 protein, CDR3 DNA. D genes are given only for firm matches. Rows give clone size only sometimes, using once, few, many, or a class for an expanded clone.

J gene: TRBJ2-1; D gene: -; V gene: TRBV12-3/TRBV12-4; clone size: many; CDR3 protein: CASSQTGTNEQFF; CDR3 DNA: TGTGCCAGCAGTCAAACAGGTACCAATGAGCAGTTCTTC
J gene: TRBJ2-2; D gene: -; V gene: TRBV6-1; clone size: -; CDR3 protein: CASVGRTTNTGELFF; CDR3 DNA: TGTGCCAGCGTGGGTAGGACCACCAACACCGGGGAGCTGTTTTTT
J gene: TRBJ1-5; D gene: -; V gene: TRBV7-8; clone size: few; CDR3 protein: CASSLGTPFTLPYSNQPQHF; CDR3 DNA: TGTGCCAGCAGCTTAGGGACGCCCTTTACCTTACCCTATAGCAATCAGCCCCAGCATTTT
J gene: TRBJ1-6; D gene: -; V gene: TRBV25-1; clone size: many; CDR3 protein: CASSESNSPLHF; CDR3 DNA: TGTGCCAGCAGTGAATCAAATTCACCCCTCCACTTT
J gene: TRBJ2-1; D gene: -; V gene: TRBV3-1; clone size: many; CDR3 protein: CASSQVVNEQFF; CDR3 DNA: TGTGCCAGCAGCCAAGTGGTCAATGAGCAGTTCTTC
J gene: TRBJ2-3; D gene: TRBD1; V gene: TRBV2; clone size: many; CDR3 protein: CASSATGSRTDTQYF; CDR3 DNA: TGTGCCAGCAGCGCGACAGGGAGTCGCACAGATACGCAGTATTTT
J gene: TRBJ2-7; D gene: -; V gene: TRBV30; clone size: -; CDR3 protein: CAWSDHPGSEQYF; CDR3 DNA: TGTGCCTGGAGCGATCACCCAGGGTCCGAGCAGTACTTC
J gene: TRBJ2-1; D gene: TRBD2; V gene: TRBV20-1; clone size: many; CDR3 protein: CSARGGLAGLYEQFF; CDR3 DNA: TGCAGTGCTAGAGGTGGGCTAGCGGGGCTCTATGAGCAGTTCTTC
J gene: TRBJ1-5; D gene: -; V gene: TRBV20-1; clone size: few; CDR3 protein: CSATDQGWGNQPQHF; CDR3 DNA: TGCAGTGCTACCGACCAGGGTTGGGGTAATCAGCCCCAGCATTTT
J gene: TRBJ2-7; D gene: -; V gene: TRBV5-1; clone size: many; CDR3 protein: CASSPRTIPDEQYF; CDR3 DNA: TGCGCCAGCAGCCCTAGGACAATCCCAGACGAGCAGTACTTC